A selection of T cell receptor beta chains follows, all from one sample in a study of blood T cells in healthy people across ages. TCRdb re-analysed the 5' RACE reads in MiXCR, keeping a single row per CDR3 protein. The table records 1.5 million to 2 million distinct CDR3 sequences, around 48% of them present only once. Input material: blood. The receptors were gathered from a woman aged 40 to 49 in good health. Each CDR3 is given with its conserved first and last residue. D genes are given only for firm matches. A clone size is listed for some rows: how often the clone was seen (once, few, many), or a class if it is expanded.

>TRBJ2-5|TRBV20-1|NA|TRBD1
CSARVLQGNKETQYF
TGCAGTGCTAGGGTTTTACAGGGGAATAAAGAGACCCAGTACTTC
>TRBJ1-2|TRBV12-3/TRBV12-4|NA|NA
CASSLFLGNFNYGYTF
TGTGCCAGCAGTTTATTTTTGGGAAATTTTAACTATGGCTACACCTTC
>TRBJ2-5|TRBV7-2|NA|NA
CASSLGLGLVETQYF
TGTGCCAGCAGCTTAGGGTTGGGATTAGTAGAGACCCAGTACTTC
>TRBJ1-1|TRBV10-3|NA|NA
CAISPRENEAFF
TGTGCCATCAGTCCCCGGGAGAATGAAGCTTTCTTT
>TRBJ1-2|TRBV24-1|NA|NA
CATSDPDTHYGYTF
TGTGCCACCAGTGACCCGGACACCCACTATGGCTACACCTTC
>TRBJ2-7|TRBV4-1|NA|NA
CASSRGYRDGSYEQYF
TGCGCCAGCAGCAGGGGATACCGGGACGGGTCATACGAGCAGTACTTC
>TRBJ2-3|TRBV7-2|NA|TRBD1
CASSSDRVLGTQYF
TGTGCCAGCAGCTCCGACAGGGTATTGGGTACGCAGTATTTT
>TRBJ2-5|TRBV2|NA|NA
CASIGYRGEGRKTQYF
TGTGCCAGCATCGGCTATAGGGGAGAAGGAAGAAAGACCCAGTACTTC
>TRBJ1-1|TRBV20-1|NA|NA
CSARVEGPNTEAFF
TGCAGTGCTAGAGTTGAAGGCCCGAACACTGAAGCTTTCTTT
>TRBJ2-1|TRBV7-8|NA|TRBD1
CASSGGQASTTRFF
TGTGCCAGCAGCGGGGGACAGGCCTCAACGACCCGGTTCTTC
>TRBJ1-4|TRBV12-3/TRBV12-4|NA|NA
CASSRGPANEKLFF
TGTGCCAGCAGCCGCGGCCCGGCTAATGAAAAACTGTTTTTT
>TRBJ2-3|TRBV6-5|NA|NA
CASRRTGHSDTRYF
TGTGCCAGCAGGCGAACGGGACATTCAGATACGCGGTATTTT
>TRBJ2-3|TRBV20-1|NA|TRBD2
CSAPITSGATGDTQYF
TGCAGTGCGCCTATTACTAGCGGGGCTACGGGGGATACGCAGTATTTT
>TRBJ2-7|TRBV7-2|few|TRBD2
CASSLLAGGFYEQYF
TGTGCCAGCAGCTTACTGGCGGGGGGGTTCTACGAGCAGTACTTC
>TRBJ2-1|TRBV20-1|NA|TRBD1
CSAAGTGLNEQFF
TGCAGTGCTGCCGGGACAGGGCTGAATGAGCAGTTCTTC
>TRBJ2-3|TRBV7-8|once|NA
CASSREGGGGTDTQYF
TGTGCCAGCAGCAGGGAGGGGGGCGGGGGCACAGATACGCAGTATTTT
>TRBJ2-1|TRBV6-2/TRBV6-3|NA|TRBD1
CASSYLIRTGVYNEQFF
TGTGCCAGCAGTTATTTAATAAGGACAGGGGTGTACAATGAGCAGTTCTTC
>TRBJ1-2|TRBV4-3|few|NA
CASSPQRGADYGYTF
TGCGCCAGCAGCCCTCAGCGGGGGGCAGACTATGGCTACACCTTC
>TRBJ1-5|TRBV4-1|NA|NA
CASSVRARGGQPQHF
TGCGCCAGCAGCGTCCGCGCCAGGGGCGGGCAGCCCCAGCATTTT
>TRBJ2-7|TRBV20-1|NA|NA
CSRRQPPGQSYEQYF
TGCAGTCGCCGACAGCCGCCAGGTCAGTCCTACGAGCAGTACTTC
>TRBJ1-5|TRBV27|few|NA
CASSLASGGGQPQHF
TGTGCCAGCAGTTTAGCTTCGGGGGGCGGGCAGCCCCAGCATTTT
>TRBJ2-1|TRBV4-3|NA|TRBD1
CASSQDRTGRDEQFF
TGCGCCAGCAGCCAAGACCGGACAGGCCGGGATGAGCAGTTCTTC
>TRBJ2-3|TRBV5-1|NA|TRBD1
CASSGDRGRDTQYF
TGCGCCAGCAGCGGGGACAGGGGGAGAGATACGCAGTATTTT
>TRBJ2-3|TRBV29-1|NA|NA
CSVKTRPIGTDTQYF
TGCAGCGTAAAGACTAGACCCATCGGCACAGATACGCAGTATTTT
>TRBJ1-2|TRBV28|few|NA
CASSLSTITSYGYTF
TGTGCCAGCAGTTTATCTACAATAACCAGCTATGGCTACACCTTC
>TRBJ1-2|TRBV9|NA|NA
CASSLSTSGYTF
TGTGCCAGCAGTCTTAGTACAAGTGGCTACACCTTC
>TRBJ1-2|TRBV6-5|NA|NA
CASSYSTNPLTGYTF
TGTGCCAGCAGTTACTCGACAAATCCCTTAACAGGCTACACCTTC
>TRBJ1-2|TRBV12-3/TRBV12-4|few|NA
CASSSTGFRSGRGGYTF
TGTGCCAGCAGTTCTACAGGGTTCAGATCAGGTCGGGGAGGCTACACCTTC
>TRBJ2-1|TRBV4-1|many|NA
CASSQSASTEQFF
TGCGCCAGCAGCCAATCCGCCTCGACTGAGCAGTTCTTC
>TRBJ2-3|TRBV10-3|NA|TRBD2
CAISPSGGSTDTQYF
TGTGCCATCAGTCCGAGCGGGGGTAGCACAGATACGCAGTATTTT
>TRBJ2-1|TRBV27|NA|NA
CASRVTGEQFF
TGTGCCAGCAGAGTGACTGGTGAGCAGTTCTTC
>TRBJ2-7|TRBV7-2|NA|TRBD2
CASSPGLWQNEQYF
TGTGCCAGCAGCCCGGGACTATGGCAAAATGAGCAGTACTTC
>TRBJ2-3|TRBV5-1|few|NA
CASSLDSTSTDTQYF
TGCGCCAGCAGCTTGGACTCCACTAGCACAGATACGCAGTATTTT
>TRBJ2-7|TRBV10-2|NA|NA
CASSPDRSPFEQYF
TGCGCCAGCAGCCCAGACAGAAGCCCCTTCGAGCAGTACTTC